Presented here are 13 T cell receptor beta chains from one specimen sequenced in a study of blood T cell repertoires in COVID-19 (dated by TCRdb to between 2020 and 2021). Library generation was performed with the immunoSEQ multiplex PCR assay. Here the immuneACCESS table is served through TCRdb, limited to in-frame sequences with V and J called. Missing clones are a known gap in these copies; in checked studies unresolved V genes cover under half, and the rest lacks a known reason. The sample has 150,000 to 200,000 clones on record, around 80% of them singletons. The ten largest account for around 5.1% of the sample. Sequenced input: PBMCs or T cells enriched from blood (not recorded which). These receptors originate from a man aged 70 or older who had been exposed to COVID-19.

The genes are TRBV30 and TRBJ1-6; unclear D gene. Germline CDR1 reads GTSNPN; CDR2 reads SVGIG (reference sequence). Trimming took 2 bases from V and 10 from J, leaving 12 bases between them. The CDR3 totals 13 residues. The CDR3 nucleotides are TGTGCCTGGAGTTTGGGAGCTGGCTCACCCCTCCACTTT. The encoded protein is CAWSLGAGSPLHF.

The V gene is TRBV29-1, the J gene TRBJ2-3; tentatively, D is TRBD1 (5 bases). The length of the CDR3 is 14 residues. The V gene lost 4 bases and the J gene lost 4 bases, with 15 bases spanning the gap. CDR1 and CDR2 (germline): SQVTM, ANQGSEA. As DNA, the CDR3 is TGCAGCGTTGGAAGGGGCATAGGAGCAGATACGCAGTATTTT. Amino acid sequence: CSVGRGIGADTQYF.

This rearrangement joins TRBV4-3 to TRBJ1-1; a possible D gene is TRBD1 (6 bases). V dropped 3 bases and J dropped 4 bases, with 15 bases sitting between them. Germline-derived CDR1 and CDR2 are LGHNA and YSLEER. CDR3 length equals 15 residues. The CDR3 protein is CASSQNRGAFTEAFF. In DNA, the CDR3 is TGCGCCAGCAGCCAGAACCGGGGGGCATTCACTGAAGCTTTCTTT.

This rearrangement joins TRBV2 to TRBJ1-2; D uncertain. This CDR3 is 13 amino acids long. Germline V gives CDR1 SNHLY, CDR2 FYNNEI. V gave up 5 bases and J gave up 8 bases, with 15 bases separating them. CDR3 sequence (DNA): TGTGCCAGCAGTACTAGGGTCGCAGGCGGCTACACCTTC. Encoded protein: CASSTRVAGGYTF. The full variable domain, rest sourced from reference TRBV2 and TRBJ1-2, is EPEVTQTPSHQVTQMGQEVILRCVPISNHLYFYWYRQILGQKVEFLVSFYNNEISEKSEIFDDQFSVERPDGSNFTLKIRSTKLEDSAMYFCASSTRVAGGYTFGSGTRLTVV.

The gene calls are TRBV6-2 or TRBV6-3 and TRBJ1-1; the D is unclear. The CDR3 has 13 residues. The V end lost 4 bases, the J end lost 5 bases, and 11 bases lay between the germline ends. Germline CDR1 reads MNHEY; CDR2 reads SVGEGT. The CDR3 DNA reads TGTGCCAGCAGTTCGCACGCGCGGACTGAAGCTTTCTTT. Translating gives CASSSHARTEAFF.

The genes are TRBV5-1 and TRBJ1-1, with no clear D. Trimming cost V 5 bases and J 7 bases, with 15 bases left between them. The germline V gene encodes CDR1 SGHRS and CDR2 YFSETQ. There are 13 residues in the CDR3. The CDR3 bases are TGCGCCAGCAGTCGTGTCGAGAGGGATGAAGCTTTCTTT. Protein: CASSRVERDEAFF.

The genes are TRBV14 and TRBJ2-7, with D possibly TRBD2 on 5 matching bases. Trimming stripped 2 bases from V and 2 bases from J, with 16 bases between. Germline V gene lookup returns CDR1 SGHDN and CDR2 FVKESK. The CDR3 is made up of 16 amino acids. For the CDR3, the DNA is TGTGCCAGCAGCCAAACCAAAGGCGGGCCCCCCTACGAGCAGTACTTC. Translating it yields CASSQTKGGPPYEQYF.

The chain links TRBV30 to TRBJ2-3; D call uncertain. V was clipped by 2 bases and J by 3 bases, with 12 bases between them. CDR3 length: 14 amino acids. Per the germline V gene, CDR1 is GTSNPN and CDR2 is SVGIG (reference sequence). The CDR3 sequence: CAWSRLEKTDTQYF. As DNA, the CDR3 is TGTGCCTGGAGTAGGCTAGAGAAAACAGATACGCAGTATTTT.

This clone was seen ten or more times. J is TRBJ1-3 and V is TRBV4-2; 7 bases agree with TRBD1. Germline-derived CDR1 and CDR2 are LGHNA and YNFKEQ. The CDR3 length is 18 residues. The trim removed 2 bases at V and 0 bases at J, leaving 10 bases unmatched. The chain's CDR3 is CASSQRGGGKSSGNTIYF. The CDR3 nucleotides are TGTGCCAGCAGCCAAAGAGGAGGGGGCAAGAGCTCTGGAAACACCATATATTTT.

V and J are TRBV27 and TRBJ2-7, with D tentatively TRBD1 (6 bases). Germline V gene data show CDR1 as MNHEY and CDR2 as SMNVEV (reference sequence). V lost 1 base and J 2 bases, leaving 12 bases between the germline ends. The CDR3 totals 15 residues. CDR3 sequence (DNA): TGTGCCAGCAGTTTATATGGGGGACAAACCTACGAGCAGTACTTC. This gives the protein CASSLYGGQTYEQYF.

The chain employs TRBV3-1 (or the pseudogene TRBV3-2) and TRBJ1-1; D is unresolved. CDR3 length: 15 residues. The V end was cut by 5 bases, the J end by 2 bases, with 15 bases between. Germline lookup yields CDR1 LGHDT and CDR2 YNNKEL (reference sequence). The CDR3 loop is CASSTDSLFNTEAFF. The CDR3 DNA is TGTGCCAGCAGCACAGATTCTCTGTTTAACACTGAAGCTTTCTTT.

This rearrangement joins TRBV6-5 to TRBJ2-1, with 10 positions matching TRBD1. The CDR3 is 14 residues long. Germline lookup yields CDR1 MNHEY and CDR2 SVGAGI. Trimming took 2 bases from V and 6 from J; bases not matched to a gene: 1. This chain's CDR3 is CASSYGQGGNEQFF. In DNA form, the CDR3 reads TGTGCCAGCAGTTACGGACAGGGGGGCAATGAGCAGTTCTTC.

This clone was recorded a few times. This rearrangement joins TRBV5-1 to TRBJ1-5; 8 bases agree with TRBD1. Trimming removed 4 bases from V and 2 bases from J; junction bases left unmatched: 8. The CDR3 loop spans 16 amino acids. Germline V gives CDR1 SGHRS, CDR2 YFSETQ. The CDR3 DNA reads TGCGCCAGCAGCCCCGGGACAGGTGGGGGCAATCAGCCCCAGCATTTT. Protein: CASSPGTGGGNQPQHF.